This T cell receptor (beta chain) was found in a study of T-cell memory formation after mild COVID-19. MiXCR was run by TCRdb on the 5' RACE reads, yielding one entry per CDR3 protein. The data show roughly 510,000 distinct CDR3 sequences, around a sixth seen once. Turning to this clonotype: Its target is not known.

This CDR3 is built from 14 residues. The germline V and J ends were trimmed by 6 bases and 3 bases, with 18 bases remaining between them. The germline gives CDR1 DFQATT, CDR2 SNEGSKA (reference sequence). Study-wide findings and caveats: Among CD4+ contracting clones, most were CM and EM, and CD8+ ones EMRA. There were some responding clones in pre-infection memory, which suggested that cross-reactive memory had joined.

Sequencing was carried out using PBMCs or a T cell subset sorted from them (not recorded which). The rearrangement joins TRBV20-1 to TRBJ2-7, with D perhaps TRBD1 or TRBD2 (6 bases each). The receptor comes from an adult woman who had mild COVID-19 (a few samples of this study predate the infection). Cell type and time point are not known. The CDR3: CSAHDTGAFYEQYF. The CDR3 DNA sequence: TGCAGTGCCCACGACACGGGGGCCTTCTACGAGCAGTACTTC.